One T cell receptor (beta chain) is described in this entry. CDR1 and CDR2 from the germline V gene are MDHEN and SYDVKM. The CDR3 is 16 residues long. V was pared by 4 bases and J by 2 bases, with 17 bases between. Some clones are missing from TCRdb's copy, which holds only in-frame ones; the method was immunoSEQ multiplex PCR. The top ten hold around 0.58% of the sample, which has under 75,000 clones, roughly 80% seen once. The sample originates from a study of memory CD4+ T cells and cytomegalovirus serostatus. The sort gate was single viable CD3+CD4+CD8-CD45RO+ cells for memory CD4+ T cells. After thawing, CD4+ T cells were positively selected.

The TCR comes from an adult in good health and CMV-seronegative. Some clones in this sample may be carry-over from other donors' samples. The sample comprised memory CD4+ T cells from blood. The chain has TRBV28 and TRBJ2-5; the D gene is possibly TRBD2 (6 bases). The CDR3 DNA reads TGTGCCAGCAGTTCCGGGAGAGGGCCCCAGCAAGAGACCCAGTACTTC. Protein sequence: CASSSGRGPQQETQYF. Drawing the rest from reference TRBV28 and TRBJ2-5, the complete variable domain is DVKVTQSSRYLVKRTGEKVFLECVQDMDHENMFWYRQDPGLGLRLIYFSYDVKMKEKGDIPEGYSVSREKKERFSLILESASTNQTSMYLCASSSGRGPQQETQYFGPGTRLLVL.